A single TCR beta chain is shown here with its context. The antigen remains unidentified. The data were taken from a study of beta chain features in type 1 diabetes. Investigators reverse transcribed all isolated RNA, so they sequenced expressed TCRB transcripts. The data were produced by immunoSEQ multiplex PCR, yet TCRdb's version contains in-frame clones alone and is incomplete. Among tens of thousands of clones, roughly 40% were seen once, and the ten largest hold around 0.13%. Per donor, one heparinised blood draw averaged around 110 mL. The study's findings and limits: Moderate yet significant TCRB CDR3 shortening was seen in Type 1 diabetes patients in all four CD4+ subsets. Sampled from patients, naive, central memory and Treg TCRB repertoires appeared more similar than those sampled from healthy donors.

This clonotype was sampled from a man under 40 with type 1 diabetes. Source material: stem cell memory CD4+ T cells from blood.

The CDR3 loop is CAGTDSYSGANVLTF. The CDR3 DNA reads as TGTGCCGGGACGGACAGTTACTCTGGGGCCAACGTCCTGACTTTC. The chain joins TRBV7-9 to TRBJ2-6, with a possible D match to TRBD1 (6 bases). V lost 11 bases and J 0 bases, leaving 14 bases between the germline ends. Germline CDR1 and CDR2: SEHNR and FQNEAQ (reference sequence). The CDR3 runs to 15 residues.